This entry lists 27 T cell receptor beta chains sequenced from one sample in a study of T cell responses to AZD1222 COVID-19 vaccine (dated by TCRdb to the early 2020s). This specimen's time point label, interpreted: about 28 days (+/-7) after the second vaccine dose. The receptor library was made with the immunoSEQ multiplex PCR assay. Sourced from immuneACCESS, this table was stored by TCRdb with only in-frame sequences that have V and J called. A share of the clones is absent; for the studies checked, an unresolved V gene accounts for under half, and the remainder has no known explanation. This sample has 150,000 to 200,000 clones in its table, and approximately 91% of those were observed once. The top ten constitute around 1.3% of the sample. The sequencing used peripheral blood, collected 28 days after the second AZD1222 dose. Receptors originate from an adult who received the AZD1222 COVID-19 vaccine.

This clone was seen a handful of times. This rearrangement joins TRBV27 to TRBJ1-4, with D unresolved. Germline CDR1 MNHEY, CDR2 SMNVEV (reference sequence). V lost 3 bases and J lost 13, with 9 bases in between. There are 11 residues in the CDR3. In nucleotides, the CDR3 is TGTGCCAGCAGTTTTATTCTGGGACTGTTTTTT. Residues: CASSFILGLFF. Using reference TRBV27 and TRBJ1-4 for the parts outside the CDR3, the full variable domain is EAQVTQNPRYLITVTGKKLTVTCSQNMNHEYMSWYRQDPGLGLRQIYYSMNVEVTDKGDVPEGYKVSRKEKRNFPLILESPSPNQTSLYFCASSFILGLFFGSGTQLSVL.

This chain uses TRBV29-1 with TRBJ1-1, with 9 positions matching TRBD1. Trimming at V came to 6 bases and at J to 0 bases, leaving 2 bases not matched to a gene. The CDR3 sequence is 13 residues long. Germline CDR1 is SQVTM and CDR2 is ANQGSEA. The CDR3 DNA sequence: TGCAGCGTAGGGACAGGGATGAACACTGAAGCTTTCTTT. Protein: CSVGTGMNTEAFF.

The J gene is TRBJ2-3, the V gene TRBV28, with 9 bases fitting TRBD1. This CDR3 is 16 amino acids long. CDR1 MDHEN and CDR2 SYDVKM come from the germline V gene. V was pared by 2 bases and J by 4 bases, with 7 bases of the junction left unmatched. CDR3 nucleotides: TGTGCCAGCAGTTTAATGGGGACAGGGTTTTCAGATACGCAGTATTTT. Translated: CASSLMGTGFSDTQYF.

The V call is TRBV3-1 (or the pseudogene TRBV3-2), the J call TRBJ2-3, with TRBD2 matching over 9 bases. This CDR3 has 17 residues. The germline V gene encodes CDR1 LGHDT and CDR2 YNNKEL (reference sequence). After removal of 0 bases from V and 4 bases from J, the junction contained 8 bases not matched to a gene. CDR3 nucleotide sequence: TGTGCCAGCAGCCAAGAGGTAGCGGGAGTTTCAGCAGATACGCAGTATTTT. This codes for CASSQEVAGVSADTQYF.

V and J are TRBV9 and TRBJ1-1; D may be TRBD1 (6 bases). CDR3 length: 17 residues. V lost 4 bases, J lost 5 bases, and 24 bases lay in between. Germline CDR1 is SGDLS and CDR2 is YYNGEE. The CDR3 coding sequence is TGTGCCAGCAGCCCAAGGCTTACTGACGGGGGCAGAACTGAAGCTTTCTTT. The encoded protein is CASSPRLTDGGRTEAFF.

This chain uses TRBV19 with TRBJ2-7, with D possibly called TRBD1 or TRBD2 (5 bases each). This CDR3 region has 18 residues. Germline V gene sequence: CDR1 LNHDA, CDR2 SQIVND (reference sequence). Trimming stripped 0 bases from V and 2 bases from J, with 20 bases between. CDR3 in DNA: TGTGCCAGTAGTATAGATCTTGAAGGGCAGGGACCCACCTACGAGCAGTACTTC. This sequence encodes CASSIDLEGQGPTYEQYF.

The genes are TRBV2 and TRBJ2-2; 9 bases fit TRBD1. The CDR3 extends over 14 amino acids. The germline V gene encodes CDR1 SNHLY and CDR2 FYNNEI. With V trimmed by 8 bases and J by 5 bases, 6 bases remained unmatched. The CDR3 loop reads CASFRDRETGELFF. As DNA, the CDR3 is TGTGCCAGCTTCCGGGACAGGGAGACCGGGGAGCTGTTTTTT.

This clone showed up just a few times. The chain uses TRBV27 and TRBJ2-3; D may be TRBD2 (5 bases). Germline V lookup: CDR1 MNHEY, CDR2 SMNVEV (reference sequence). The ends were cut back, 7 bases at V and 6 bases at J, with 14 bases in the middle. This CDR3 has 13 amino acids. The DNA for the CDR3 is TGTGCCAGCATGAGGGCCTCTATGGATACGCAGTATTTT. Protein sequence: CASMRASMDTQYF.

CDR3 amino acids: CASKTTHGYTF. The CDR3 nucleotides are TGTGCCAGCAAAACGACCCATGGCTACACCTTC. The chain couples TRBV13 to TRBJ1-2, with no clear D. The CDR3 consists of 11 residues. Trimming left V 7 bases short and J 6 bases short, with 9 bases between. CDR1 and CDR2 from the germline V gene are PRHDT and FYEKMQ (reference sequence).

The chain is built from TRBV11-3 and TRBJ2-2; no reliable D call. V shed 5 bases and J shed 1 base, with 5 bases lying between them. The germline CDR1 and CDR2 sequences are SGHNT and YENEEA. The CDR3 sequence is 13 residues long. The DNA of the CDR3 is TGTGCCAGCAGCGCAGGGAACACCGGGGAGCTGTTTTTT. Its translation: CASSAGNTGELFF.

The DNA of the CDR3 is TGTGCCAGCAGCCGCACTAGCGGGGGAACTAGCACAGATACGCAGTATTTT. Its translation: CASSRTSGGTSTDTQYF. The chain links TRBV11-2 to TRBJ2-3; 11 bases align to TRBD2. In germline, CDR1 is SGHAT, CDR2 FQNNGV. Trimming cost V 5 bases and J 0 bases; bases outside gene matches: 7. The CDR3 runs 17 residues.

The chain uses TRBV9 and TRBJ1-2, with D uncertain. Trimming left V 4 bases short and J 2 bases short, with 3 bases between. Germline V lookup: CDR1 SGDLS, CDR2 YYNGEE. There are 11 residues in the CDR3. The CDR3 nucleotides read TGTGCCAGCAGCACAAACTATGGCTACACCTTC. The encoded protein is CASSTNYGYTF.

This rearrangement joins TRBV21-1 to TRBJ2-4; the table assigns TRBD2, which was not confirmed against the DNA. TRBV21-1 represents a pseudogene. The CDR3 extends over 13 amino acids. CDR3 in DNA: TGTGCCAGCAGGTGGCAAACCGGGAACATTCAGTACTTC. Protein: CASRWQTGNIQYF.

The chain has TRBV10-3 and TRBJ1-5, with D possibly matching TRBD1 (5 bases). Germline-derived CDR1 and CDR2 are ENHRY and SYGVKD. The CDR3 loop spans 16 amino acids. Trimming shortened V by 0 bases and J by 4 bases, and 13 bases separated the two germline ends. CDR3 residues: CAISESGATDNQPQHF. CDR3 nucleotide sequence: TGTGCCATCAGTGAGTCTGGTGCGACAGATAATCAGCCCCAGCATTTT.

The chain uses TRBV4-2 and TRBJ2-7; 10 positions agree with TRBD1. Germline V CDR1 and CDR2: LGHNA, YNFKEQ. The CDR3 consists of 15 residues. J gave up 4 bases and V 2 bases, and 5 bases lay outside the gene matches. CDR3 nucleotides: TGTGCCAGCAGCCAAAGGACAGGGGGATATTACGAGCAGTACTTC. Translation gives CASSQRTGGYYEQYF.

The rearrangement uses TRBV7-2 and TRBJ1-3; D is undetermined. V was pared by 4 bases and J by 4 bases, with 5 bases between. Germline loops: CDR1 SGHTA, CDR2 FQGNSA. The CDR3 extends over 12 amino acids. The CDR3 sequence is CASSSQGNTIYF. The CDR3, as DNA: TGTGCCAGCAGCTCCCAAGGAAACACCATATATTTT. Together with reference TRBV7-2 and TRBJ1-3, the CDR3 gives the full variable domain: GAGVSQSPSNKVTEKGKDVELRCDPISGHTALYWYRQSLGQGLEFLIYFQGNSAPDKSGLPSDRFSAERTGGSVSTLTIQRTQQEDSAVYLCASSSQGNTIYFGEGSWLTVV.

The J gene is TRBJ1-4, the V gene TRBV19; D not certain. Trimming stripped 8 bases from V and 4 bases from J, with 20 bases between. This CDR3 is built from 16 residues. Looked up from germline, CDR1 is LNHDA and CDR2 is SQIVND (reference sequence). CDR3 residues: CASGIPGSEGNEKLFF. CDR3 nucleotide sequence: TGTGCCAGTGGAATACCTGGGTCCGAGGGTAATGAAAAACTGTTTTTT.

V gene TRBV14 combines with J gene TRBJ1-2; 8 nucleotides agree with TRBD1. The CDR3 length is 16 residues. The J segment lost 4 bases and the V segment lost 4 bases, leaving 11 bases of the junction unmatched. The germline V gene encodes CDR1 SGHDN and CDR2 FVKESK. The CDR3 here is CASSRIMAGGGYGYTF. The CDR3 DNA is TGTGCCAGCAGCCGAATAATGGCAGGGGGCGGCTATGGCTACACCTTC. The full variable domain, rest sourced from reference TRBV14 and TRBJ1-2, is EAGVTQFPSHSVIEKGQTVTLRCDPISGHDNLYWYRRVMGKEIKFLLHFVKESKQDESGMPNNRFLAERTGGTYSTLKVQPAELEDSGVYFCASSRIMAGGGYGYTFGSGTRLTVV.

The CDR3 DNA reads as TGTGCCAGCAGCGGCCAGGGGGCTGAAACACCCCTCCACTTT. It encodes CASSGQGAETPLHF. The V call is TRBV7-9, the J call TRBJ1-6, with TRBD1 identical over 8 bases. Trimming took 5 bases from V and 11 from J; bases not matched to a gene: 8. CDR3 length: 14 residues. The V gene's germline CDR1 is SEHNR and CDR2 FQNEAQ (reference sequence).

With regard to this clone: A read error may produce the germline difference seen at one junction end. This chain connects TRBV3-1 (or the pseudogene TRBV3-2) to TRBJ2-3; tentatively, D is TRBD2 (5 bases). Per the germline V gene, CDR1 is LGHDT and CDR2 is YNNKEL (reference sequence). The CDR3 has 14 residues. The CDR3 nucleotides are TGTGCCAGCAGCCCCTCACTCCTAGGTGAGGTGAGGGATTTT. Residues: CASSPSLLGEVRDF.

The chain uses TRBV3-1 (or the pseudogene TRBV3-2) and TRBJ1-2; no reliable D call. The V end was cut by 4 bases, the J end by 0 bases, with 12 bases between. Germline-derived CDR1 and CDR2 are LGHDT and YNNKEL (reference sequence). CDR3 length equals 15 residues. The CDR3 DNA sequence: TGTGCCAGCAGCCCCGTGCACACCTCTAACTATGGCTACACCTTC. It yields the protein CASSPVHTSNYGYTF.

The genes are TRBV7-9 and TRBJ1-3; D uncertain. This CDR3 contains 13 residues. Germline assignment: CDR1 SEHNR and CDR2 FQNEAQ (reference sequence). Trimming took off 6 bases at V and 5 bases at J, with 11 bases between the two ends. In DNA, the CDR3 is TGTGCCAGCAGGGAAAGGGCAAGAAACACCATATATTTT. Amino acid sequence: CASRERARNTIYF.

The rearrangement joins TRBV19 to TRBJ2-7, with TRBD1 matching 8 bases. The germline V gene has CDR1 LNHDA and CDR2 SQIVND (reference sequence). Trimming cost V 5 bases and J 1 base; bases outside gene matches: 7. The length of the CDR3 is 15 residues. The CDR3 nucleotides read TGTGCCAGTAGTTCTTGGACAGGGAGATCCTACGAGCAGTACTTC. The encoded protein is CASSSWTGRSYEQYF.

This rearrangement joins TRBV7-9 to TRBJ1-3; D possibly corresponds to TRBD1 (6 bases). Trimming shortened V by 8 bases and J by 1 base, and 18 bases separated the two germline ends. Per the germline V gene, CDR1 is SEHNR and CDR2 is FQNEAQ (reference sequence). CDR3 size: 16 residues. CDR3 protein: CASRASRQESGNTIYF. CDR3 DNA: TGTGCCAGCCGCGCCTCCCGACAGGAGTCTGGAAACACCATATATTTT.

A note on this clone: Other DNA sequences in the same sample also yield this CDR3. The chain uses TRBV29-1 and TRBJ2-7; 7 bases match TRBD2. The V gene end was trimmed by 2 bases and the J gene end by 7 bases; junction bases not matched to a gene: 2. Germline V gives CDR1 SQVTM, CDR2 ANQGSEA. The CDR3 extends over 11 amino acids. The CDR3 nucleotides read TGCAGCGTTGAAACTAGCGATGAGCAGTACTTC. This translates into CSVETSDEQYF.

The rearrangement uses TRBV4-2 and TRBJ2-7, with TRBD2 matching over 8 bases. Germline V lookup: CDR1 LGHNA, CDR2 YNFKEQ. V was clipped by 1 base and J by 3 bases; unmatched bases: 5. The CDR3 runs 15 residues. CDR3 bases: TGTGCCAGCAGCCAAGGAGCGGGAGCGGGCTACGAGCAGTACTTC. Protein sequence: CASSQGAGAGYEQYF.

This chain connects TRBV5-6 to TRBJ1-4; TRBD1 might be the D (6 bases). The CDR3 is 14 residues long. Germline V gives CDR1 SGHDT, CDR2 YYEEEE. Trimming removed 2 bases at V and 6 bases at J, with 11 bases between. The CDR3 nucleotides read TGTGCCAGCAGCTTAGGACAGCCCGATGAAAAACTGTTTTTT. Protein: CASSLGQPDEKLFF.